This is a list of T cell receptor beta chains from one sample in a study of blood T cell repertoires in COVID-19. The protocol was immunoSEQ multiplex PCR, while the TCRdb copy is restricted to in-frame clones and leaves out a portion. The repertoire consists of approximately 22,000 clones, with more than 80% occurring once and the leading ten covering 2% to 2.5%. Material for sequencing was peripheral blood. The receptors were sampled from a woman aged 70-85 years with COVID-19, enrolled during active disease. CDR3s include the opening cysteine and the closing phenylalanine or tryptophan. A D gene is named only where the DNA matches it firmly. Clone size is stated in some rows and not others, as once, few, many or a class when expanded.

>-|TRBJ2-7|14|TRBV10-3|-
CAISESTRAYEQYF
TGTGCCATCAGTGAGTCGACTCGTGCCTACGAGCAGTACTTC
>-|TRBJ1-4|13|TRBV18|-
CASSLGGNEKLFF
TGTGCCAGCTCGCTCGGGGGGAATGAAAAACTGTTTTTT
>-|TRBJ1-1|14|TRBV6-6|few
CASSGSTENTEAFF
TGTGCCAGCAGTGGTTCGACAGAGAACACTGAAGCTTTCTTT
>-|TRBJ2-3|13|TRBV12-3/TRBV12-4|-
CASSFLPTDTQYF
TGTGCCAGCAGTTTCCTCCCCACAGATACGCAGTATTTT
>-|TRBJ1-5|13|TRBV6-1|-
CASGIRGNQPQHF
TGTGCCAGCGGGATCCGGGGAAATCAGCCCCAGCATTTT
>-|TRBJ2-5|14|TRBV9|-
CASSAGWGRETQYF
TGTGCCAGCAGCGCTGGTTGGGGGCGAGAGACCCAGTACTTC
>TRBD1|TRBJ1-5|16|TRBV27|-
CASSFSGTGGGQPQHF
TGTGCCAGCAGTTTCTCCGGGACAGGGGGCGGGCAGCCCCAGCATTTT
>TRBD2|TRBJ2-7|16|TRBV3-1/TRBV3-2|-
CASSQEAIAGNYEQYF
TGTGCCAGCAGCCAAGAGGCAATAGCGGGGAACTACGAGCAGTACTTC
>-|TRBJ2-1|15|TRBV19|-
CASSMLGLRGNEQFF
TGTGCCAGTAGTATGTTGGGTTTACGCGGCAATGAGCAGTTCTTC
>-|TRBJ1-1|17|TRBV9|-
CASSVQAGNFMNTEAFF
TGTGCCAGCAGCGTTCAGGCCGGCAACTTCATGAACACTGAAGCTTTCTTT
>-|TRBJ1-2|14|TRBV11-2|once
CASSPGGLVGGYTF
TGTGCCAGCAGCCCCGGCGGGTTGGTAGGTGGCTACACCTTC
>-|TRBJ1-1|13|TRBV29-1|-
CSVAAGRDTEAFF
TGCAGCGTTGCGGCAGGGAGGGACACTGAAGCTTTCTTT
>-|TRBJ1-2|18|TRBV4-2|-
CASSQALLEGASSDGYTF
TGTGCCAGCAGCCAAGCCCTATTGGAAGGAGCCTCCTCCGATGGCTACACCTTC
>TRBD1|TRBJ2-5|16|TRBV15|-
CATSRVGTGVEETQYF
TGTGCCACCAGCAGAGTTGGGACAGGAGTCGAGGAGACCCAGTACTTC
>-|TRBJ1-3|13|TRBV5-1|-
CASRRGERNTIYF
TGCGCCAGCAGGCGTGGGGAGCGGAACACCATATATTTT
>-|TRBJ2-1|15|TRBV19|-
CASSRGLRVGNEQFF
TGTGCCAGTAGTAGAGGGCTTCGGGTTGGCAATGAGCAGTTCTTC
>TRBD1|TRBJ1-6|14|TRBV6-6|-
CASTLGQGNSPLHF
TGTGCCAGCACCCTGGGACAGGGAAATTCACCCCTCCACTTT
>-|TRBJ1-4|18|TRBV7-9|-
CASSPRTEVLSTNEKLFF
TGTGCCAGCAGCCCCCGGACGGAGGTTCTTTCAACTAATGAAAAACTGTTTTTT
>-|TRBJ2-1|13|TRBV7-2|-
CASSLVTRGVKFF
TGTGCCAGCAGCTTAGTAACGCGGGGCGTGAAGTTCTTC
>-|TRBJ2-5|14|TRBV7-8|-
CASSFPQGMATQYF
TGTGCCAGCAGCTTCCCACAGGGTATGGCGACCCAGTACTTC
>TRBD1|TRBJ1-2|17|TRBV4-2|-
CASSQVLGQEPLLGYTF
TGTGCCAGCAGCCAAGTATTGGGACAGGAACCCCTTCTCGGCTACACCTTC
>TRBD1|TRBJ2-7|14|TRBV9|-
CASSLGQGNYEQYF
TGTGCCAGCAGCCTCGGACAGGGGAACTACGAGCAGTACTTC
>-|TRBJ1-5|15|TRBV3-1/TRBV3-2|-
CASSQVSGADQPQHF
TGTGCCAGCAGCCAAGTATCGGGAGCGGATCAGCCCCAGCATTTT
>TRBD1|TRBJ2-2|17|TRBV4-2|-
CASSPNPGQGYLGELFF
TGTGCCAGCAGCCCAAACCCGGGACAGGGTTATCTCGGGGAGCTGTTTTTT
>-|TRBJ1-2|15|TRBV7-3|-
CASSPQPGDIYGYTF
TGTGCCAGCAGCCCGCAACCAGGGGACATCTATGGCTACACCTTC
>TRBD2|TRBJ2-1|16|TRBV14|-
CASSQAGGGSYNEQFF
TGTGCCAGCAGCCAAGCGGGCGGGGGGTCGTACAATGAGCAGTTCTTC
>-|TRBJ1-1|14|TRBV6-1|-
CASSGSTENTEAFF
TGTGCCAGCAGTGGTTCGACAGAGAACACTGAAGCTTTCTTT
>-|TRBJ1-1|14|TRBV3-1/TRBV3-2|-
CASSSRERSAEAFF
TGTGCCAGCAGCAGCAGGGAAAGAAGCGCTGAAGCTTTCTTT
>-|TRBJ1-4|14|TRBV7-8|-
CASSRTMSNEKLFF
TGTGCCAGCAGCCGGACAATGAGTAATGAAAAACTGTTTTTT
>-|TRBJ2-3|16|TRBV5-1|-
CASSLPAAPSTDTQYF
TGCGCCAGCAGCCTCCCGGCAGCGCCATCCACAGATACGCAGTATTTT
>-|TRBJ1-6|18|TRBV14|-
CASSQLRGIGSYNSPLHF
TGTGCCAGCAGCCAATTACGGGGGATCGGCTCCTATAATTCACCCCTCCACTTT
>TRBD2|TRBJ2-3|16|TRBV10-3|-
CAISEVASGGTDTQYF
TGTGCCATCAGTGAAGTGGCTAGCGGGGGCACAGATACGCAGTATTTT